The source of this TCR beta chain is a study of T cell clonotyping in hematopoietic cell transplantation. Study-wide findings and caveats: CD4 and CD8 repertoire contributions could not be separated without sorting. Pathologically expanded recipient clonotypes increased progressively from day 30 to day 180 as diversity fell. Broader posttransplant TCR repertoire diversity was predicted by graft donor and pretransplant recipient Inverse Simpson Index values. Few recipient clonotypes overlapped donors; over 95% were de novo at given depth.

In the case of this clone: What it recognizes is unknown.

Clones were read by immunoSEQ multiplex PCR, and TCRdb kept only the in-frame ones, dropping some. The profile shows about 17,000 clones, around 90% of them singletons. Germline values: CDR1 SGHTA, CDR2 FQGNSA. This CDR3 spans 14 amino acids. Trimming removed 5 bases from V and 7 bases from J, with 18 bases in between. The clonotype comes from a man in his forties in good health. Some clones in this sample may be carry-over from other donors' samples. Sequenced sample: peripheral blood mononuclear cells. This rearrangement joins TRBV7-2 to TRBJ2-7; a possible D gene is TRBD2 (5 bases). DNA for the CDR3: TGTGCCAGCAGCGCCGGGGTAGGCTCCACGGAGCAGTACTTC. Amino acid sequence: CASSAGVGSTEQYF.